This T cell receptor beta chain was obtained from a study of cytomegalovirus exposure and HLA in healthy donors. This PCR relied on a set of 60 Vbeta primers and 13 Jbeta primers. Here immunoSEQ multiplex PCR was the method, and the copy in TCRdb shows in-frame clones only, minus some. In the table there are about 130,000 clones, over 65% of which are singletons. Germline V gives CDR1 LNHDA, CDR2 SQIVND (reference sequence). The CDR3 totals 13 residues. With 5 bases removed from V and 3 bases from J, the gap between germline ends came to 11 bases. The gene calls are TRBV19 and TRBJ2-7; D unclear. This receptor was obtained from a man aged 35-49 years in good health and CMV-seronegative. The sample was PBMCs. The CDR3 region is CASSSSSRYEQYF. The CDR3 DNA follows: TGTGCCAGTAGTTCCAGTTCCCGCTACGAGCAGTACTTC.